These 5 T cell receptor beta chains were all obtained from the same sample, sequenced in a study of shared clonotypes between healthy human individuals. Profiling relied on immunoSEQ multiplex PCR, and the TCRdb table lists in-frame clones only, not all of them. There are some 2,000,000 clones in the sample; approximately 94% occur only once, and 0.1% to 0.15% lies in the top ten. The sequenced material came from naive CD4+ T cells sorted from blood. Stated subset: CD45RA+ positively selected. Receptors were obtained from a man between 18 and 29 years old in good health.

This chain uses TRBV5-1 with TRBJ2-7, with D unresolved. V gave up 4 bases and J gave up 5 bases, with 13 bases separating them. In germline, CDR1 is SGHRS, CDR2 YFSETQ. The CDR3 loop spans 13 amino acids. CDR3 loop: CASSPLTLNEQYF. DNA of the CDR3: TGCGCCAGCAGCCCCCTGACATTAAACGAGCAGTACTTC.

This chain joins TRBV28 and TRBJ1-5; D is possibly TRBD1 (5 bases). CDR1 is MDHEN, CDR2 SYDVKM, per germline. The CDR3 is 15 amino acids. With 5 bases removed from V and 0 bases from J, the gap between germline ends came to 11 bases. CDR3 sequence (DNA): TGTGCCAGCAGTATTCTACAGGTTAGCAATCAGCCCCAGCATTTT. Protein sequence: CASSILQVSNQPQHF.

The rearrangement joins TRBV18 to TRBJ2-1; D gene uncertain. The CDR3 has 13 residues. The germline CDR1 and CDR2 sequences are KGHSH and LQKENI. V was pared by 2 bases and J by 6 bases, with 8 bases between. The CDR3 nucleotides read TGTGCCAGCTCACCAGCACCTCCCAATGAGCAGTTCTTC. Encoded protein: CASSPAPPNEQFF.

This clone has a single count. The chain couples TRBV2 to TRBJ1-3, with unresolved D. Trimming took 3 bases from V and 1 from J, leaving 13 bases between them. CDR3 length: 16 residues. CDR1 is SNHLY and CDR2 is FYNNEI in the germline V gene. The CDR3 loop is CASSDIRRGSGNTIYF. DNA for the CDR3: TGTGCCAGCAGTGATATTCGACGAGGATCTGGAAACACCATATATTTT.

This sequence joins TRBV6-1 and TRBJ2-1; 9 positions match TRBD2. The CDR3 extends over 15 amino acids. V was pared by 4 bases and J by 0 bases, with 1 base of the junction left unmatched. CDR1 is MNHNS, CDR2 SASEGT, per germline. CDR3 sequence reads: CASSASGNSYNEQFF. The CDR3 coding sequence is TGTGCCAGCAGTGCTAGCGGGAACTCCTACAATGAGCAGTTCTTC.